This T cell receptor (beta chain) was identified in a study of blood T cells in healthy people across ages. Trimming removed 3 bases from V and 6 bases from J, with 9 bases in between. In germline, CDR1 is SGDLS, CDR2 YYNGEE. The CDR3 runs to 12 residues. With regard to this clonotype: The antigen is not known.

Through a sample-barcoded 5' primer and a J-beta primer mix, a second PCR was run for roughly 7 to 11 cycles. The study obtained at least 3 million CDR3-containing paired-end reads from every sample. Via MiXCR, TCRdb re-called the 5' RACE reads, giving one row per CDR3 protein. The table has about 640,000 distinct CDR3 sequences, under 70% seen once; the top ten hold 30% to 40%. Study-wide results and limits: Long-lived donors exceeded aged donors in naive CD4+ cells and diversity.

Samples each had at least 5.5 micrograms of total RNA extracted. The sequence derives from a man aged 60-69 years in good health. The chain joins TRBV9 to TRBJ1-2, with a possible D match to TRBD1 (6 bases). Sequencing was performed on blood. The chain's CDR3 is CASSAGGHGYTF. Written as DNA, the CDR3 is TGTGCCAGCAGCGCCGGGGGCCATGGCTACACCTTC. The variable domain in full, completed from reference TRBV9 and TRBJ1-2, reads DSGVTQTPKHLITATGQRVTLRCSPRSGDLSVYWYQQSLDQGLQFLIQYYNGEERAKGNILERFSAQQFPDLHSELNLSSLELGDSALYFCASSAGGHGYTFGSGTRLTVV.